The clone carrying this TCR beta chain occurred a few times. The target antigen is unknown. Every isolated RNA sample was fully reverse transcribed, so sequencing captured expressed TCRB transcripts. Here immunoSEQ multiplex PCR was the method, and the copy in TCRdb shows in-frame clones only, minus some. The sample yields more than 200,000 clones, under 20% seen once. The sample originates from a study of beta chain features in type 1 diabetes. Study results and caveats: Significant though moderate, a shortening of TCRB CDR3s appeared in all four CD4+ subsets of Type 1 diabetes patients. Fewer junction insertions and more nucleotide deletions appeared in type 1 diabetes patients.

The length of the CDR3 is 18 residues. V trimming: 3 bases; J trimming: 0 bases; junction bases outside the gene matches: 9. Germline CDR1 is SGDLS and CDR2 is YYNGEE. Sequencing input: naive CD4+ T cells from blood. This chain uses TRBV9 with TRBJ2-6; 7 nucleotides line up with TRBD1. The receptor's source is a young man with type 1 diabetes. The CDR3 nucleotides read TGTGCCAGCAGCGCGACAGGGTTCCTACCCTCTGGGGCCAACGTCCTGACTTTC. Its translation is CASSATGFLPSGANVLTF.